These T cell receptor beta chains were read from a single sample in a study of blood T cell repertoires in COVID-19. TCRdb's copy holds only in-frame clones and misses some; the assay was immunoSEQ multiplex PCR. The table has roughly 200,000 clones, about 70% seen once. Sequenced sample: peripheral blood. The source is a woman between 50 and 59 years old with active or convalescent COVID-19. Both conserved end residues are part of each CDR3. Fields, in order: J gene, V gene, clone size, D gene, CDR3 protein, CDR3 DNA. D genes are given only for firm matches. Part of the rows lack a size; the others show once, few, many or a class for expanded clones.

TRBJ2-5	TRBV25-1	NA	NA	CASSEFVGRGQETQYF	TGTGCCAGCAGTGAATTTGTGGGGCGGGGACAAGAGACCCAGTACTTC
TRBJ1-3	TRBV10-3	NA	NA	CAISESVGRGAGNTIYF	TGTGCCATCAGTGAGTCAGTTGGGAGGGGAGCTGGAAACACCATATATTTT
TRBJ2-7	TRBV2	once	TRBD1	CASSEAPNRGYEQYF	TGTGCCAGCAGTGAAGCGCCCAACAGGGGTTACGAGCAGTACTTC
TRBJ2-3	TRBV28	NA	TRBD2	CATAGVERDFTDTQYF	TGTGCCACTGCGGGAGTGGAGCGGGACTTCACAGATACGCAGTATTTT
TRBJ2-1	TRBV30	NA	NA	CAWSVLSRQQFF	TGTGCCTGGAGTGTTCTTAGCCGTCAGCAGTTCTTC
TRBJ1-1	TRBV5-1	once	NA	CASSTHRALNTEAFF	TGCGCCAGCAGCACTCACAGGGCTCTGAACACTGAAGCTTTCTTT
TRBJ1-3	TRBV29-1	NA	NA	CSAGKDLSSGNTIYF	TGCAGCGCCGGGAAGGATTTGAGCTCTGGAAACACCATATATTTT
TRBJ1-3	TRBV7-2	NA	NA	CASSFNRDSGNTIYF	TGTGCCAGCAGCTTCAACAGGGACTCTGGAAACACCATATATTTT
TRBJ1-2	TRBV28	once	TRBD1	CASSLGRGLYGYTF	TGTGCCAGCAGTTTGGGCAGGGGGCTCTATGGCTACACCTTC
TRBJ1-1	TRBV2	few	TRBD1	CASSARRGRGNTEAFF	TGTGCCAGCAGTGCTCGCAGGGGGCGGGGGAACACTGAAGCTTTCTTT
TRBJ2-5	TRBV6-6	NA	NA	CASSRTGFTVTSGETQYF	TGTGCCAGCAGTCGAACCGGGTTCACAGTTACTAGTGGGGAGACCCAGTACTTC
TRBJ1-1	TRBV10-3	NA	NA	CAISESVGGGKGTEAFF	TGTGCCATCAGTGAGTCAGTAGGTGGGGGGAAGGGCACTGAAGCTTTCTTT
TRBJ2-7	TRBV6-5	once	TRBD1	CASSYSIGTGTEQYF	TGTGCCAGCAGTTACTCGATTGGGACAGGGACCGAGCAGTACTTC
TRBJ2-1	TRBV5-1	NA	TRBD1	CASSLSETGRFF	TGCGCCAGCAGCTTGTCGGAGACAGGGAGGTTCTTC
TRBJ1-1	TRBV7-8	NA	TRBD1	CASSLGTGGNTEAFF	TGTGCCAGCAGCTTAGGTACAGGGGGGAACACTGAAGCTTTCTTT
TRBJ1-1	TRBV6-5	NA	TRBD1	CASKGARRTEAFF	TGTGCCTCGAAGGGGGCGCGGAGGACTGAAGCTTTCTTT
TRBJ2-1	TRBV11-3	NA	TRBD1	CASSFLQGDEQFF	TGTGCCAGCAGCTTCTTACAGGGGGATGAGCAGTTCTTC
TRBJ2-1	TRBV7-2	few	TRBD2	CASSLLSGGRYNEQFF	TGTGCCAGCAGCTTACTAAGCGGGGGGCGGTACAATGAGCAGTTCTTC
TRBJ2-4	TRBV29-1	NA	NA	CSVEASRNIQYF	TGCAGCGTTGAAGCTTCCAGGAACATTCAGTACTTC
TRBJ2-3	TRBV5-4	NA	TRBD1	CASRPDRETDTQYF	TGTGCCAGCAGACCGGACAGGGAGACAGATACGCAGTATTTT
TRBJ2-5	TRBV7-2	NA	TRBD2	CASSSSGGHLETQYF	TGTGCCAGCAGCTCTAGCGGGGGGCACCTAGAGACCCAGTACTTC
TRBJ1-1	TRBV5-6	NA	NA	CASSLSLRLGGTEAFF	TGTGCCAGCAGCTTGAGCCTGAGGTTAGGTGGCACTGAAGCTTTCTTT
TRBJ2-5	TRBV7-2	NA	NA	CASSPVGAGDVETQYF	TGTGCCAGCAGCCCGGTGGGGGCGGGAGACGTAGAGACCCAGTACTTC
TRBJ1-1	TRBV5-6	once	NA	CASSYTVVTEAFF	TGTGCCAGCAGCTATACAGTGGTCACTGAAGCTTTCTTT
TRBJ1-3	TRBV29-1	NA	TRBD1	CSAGQGKQNTIYF	TGCAGCGCCGGACAGGGTAAACAAAACACCATATATTTT
TRBJ1-2	TRBV5-1	NA	NA	CASSPEGPSNYGYTF	TGCGCCAGCAGCCCGGAGGGGCCAAGTAACTATGGCTACACCTTC
TRBJ2-3	TRBV7-3	NA	TRBD1	CASSSLTLDYRGNTDTQYF	TGTGCCAGCAGCTCCCTGACACTAGATTACAGGGGGAACACAGATACGCAGTATTTT